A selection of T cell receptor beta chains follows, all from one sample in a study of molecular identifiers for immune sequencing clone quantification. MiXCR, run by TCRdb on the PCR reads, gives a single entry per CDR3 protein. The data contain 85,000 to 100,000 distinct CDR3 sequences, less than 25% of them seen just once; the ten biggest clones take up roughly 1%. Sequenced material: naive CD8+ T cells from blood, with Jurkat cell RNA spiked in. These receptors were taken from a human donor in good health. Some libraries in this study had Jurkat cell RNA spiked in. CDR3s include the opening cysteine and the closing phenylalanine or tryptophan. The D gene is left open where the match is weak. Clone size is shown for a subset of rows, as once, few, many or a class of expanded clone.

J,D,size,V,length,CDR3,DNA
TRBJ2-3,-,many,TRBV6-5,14,CASSYEDSTDTQYF,TGTGCCAGCAGTTACGAGGACAGCACAGATACGCAGTATTTT
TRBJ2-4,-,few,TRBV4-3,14,CASSQDLRGYIQYF,TGCGCCAGCAGCCAAGATCTGCGGGGATACATTCAGTACTTC
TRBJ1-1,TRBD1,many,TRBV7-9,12,CASSLSGQGAFF,TGTGCCAGCAGCCTTTCGGGACAGGGAGCTTTCTTT
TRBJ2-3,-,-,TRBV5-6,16,CASSFGSGESTDTQYF,TGTGCCAGCAGCTTCGGGTCGGGAGAGAGCACAGATACGCAGTATTTT
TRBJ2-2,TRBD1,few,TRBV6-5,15,CASSPRDRAAGELFF,TGTGCCAGCAGCCCCCGGGACAGGGCGGCCGGGGAGCTGTTTTTT
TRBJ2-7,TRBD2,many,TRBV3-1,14,CASSDSGDSYEQYF,TGTGCCAGCAGCGATAGCGGGGACTCCTACGAGCAGTACTTC
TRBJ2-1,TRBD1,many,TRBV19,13,CASKGQGSDEQFF,TGTGCCAGTAAGGGACAGGGGTCCGATGAGCAGTTCTTC
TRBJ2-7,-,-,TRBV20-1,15,CSAREAGESSYEQYF,TGCAGTGCTAGAGAAGCAGGCGAAAGCTCCTACGAGCAGTACTTC
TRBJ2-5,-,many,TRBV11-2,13,CASSPPIYETQYF,TGTGCCAGCAGCCCCCCTATCTACGAGACCCAGTACTTC
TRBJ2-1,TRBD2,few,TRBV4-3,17,CASSQDHSGGSYNEQFF,TGCGCCAGCAGCCAAGATCACTCCGGGGGGTCATACAATGAGCAGTTCTTC
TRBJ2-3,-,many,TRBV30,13,CAWTVGGQDTQYF,TGTGCCTGGACCGTGGGGGGCCAAGATACGCAGTATTTT
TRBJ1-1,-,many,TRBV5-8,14,CASSLRGANTEAFF,TGTGCCAGCAGCCTCCGGGGGGCGAACACTGAAGCTTTCTTT